A single sample is the source of the 9 T cell receptor beta chains below, sequenced in a study of radiation and T cells in renal cell carcinoma. Time point here: baseline pretreatment blood. The treatment was: 15 Gy SBRT to primary tumor, nephrectomy 4 weeks later. Libraries were prepared by immunoSEQ multiplex PCR; TCRdb keeps only in-frame clonotypes and omits some of them. Among some 100,000 clones listed, 65% to 85% were seen once. Sequences were derived from blood, sampled from a patient whose treatment included radiotherapy and nephrectomy. The receptors were gathered from a man aged 60 to 69 with renal cell carcinoma.

The chain links TRBV13 to TRBJ2-7, with 9 positions matching TRBD2. The CDR3 runs 16 residues. The trim removed 2 bases at V and 2 bases at J, leaving 7 bases unmatched. Per germline, CDR1 PRHDT and CDR2 FYEKMQ (reference sequence). The CDR3 DNA is TGTGCCAGCAGCTTACCGTCTAGCGGGGCCGCCTACGAGCAGTACTTC. Its translation is CASSLPSSGAAYEQYF.

The rearrangement uses TRBV9 and TRBJ2-1; D perhaps matches TRBD2 (5 bases). Germline lookup yields CDR1 SGDLS and CDR2 YYNGEE. Trimming took 0 bases from V and 4 from J, leaving 11 bases between them. This CDR3 is 15 amino acids long. The CDR3 region is CASSVARATYNEQFF. In DNA, the CDR3 is TGTGCCAGCAGCGTAGCGCGGGCCACATACAATGAGCAGTTCTTC. Drawing the rest from reference TRBV9 and TRBJ2-1, the complete variable domain is DSGVTQTPKHLITATGQRVTLRCSPRSGDLSVYWYQQSLDQGLQFLIQYYNGEERAKGNILERFSAQQFPDLHSELNLSSLELGDSALYFCASSVARATYNEQFFGPGTRLTVL.

This chain connects TRBV5-6 to TRBJ2-7, with D unclear. The CDR3 runs 14 residues. Trimming cost V 1 base and J 1 base, with 9 bases left between them. Germline V gives CDR1 SGHDT, CDR2 YYEEEE. In DNA, the CDR3 is TGTGCCAGCAGCTTGCTCGGACCGTCCTACGAGCAGTACTTC. As protein: CASSLLGPSYEQYF.

This clone was counted between two and nine times. The gene calls are TRBV27 and TRBJ2-7; no clear D gene. The CDR3 is made up of 13 amino acids. V shed 6 bases and J shed 5 bases, with 14 bases lying between them. The germline CDR1 and CDR2 sequences are MNHEY and SMNVEV (reference sequence). The CDR3 DNA reads as TGTGCCAGCAGCCCAGGCCAGGCCCACGAGCAGTACTTC. It translates to CASSPGQAHEQYF.

In this sample, this clone turned up once. V and J are TRBV27 and TRBJ2-7; unclear D gene. The ends were cut back, 0 bases at V and 4 bases at J, with 13 bases in the middle. The germline V gene has CDR1 MNHEY and CDR2 SMNVEV (reference sequence). This CDR3 contains 15 residues. CDR3 sequence reads: CASSLSVGSLYEQYF. CDR3 sequence (DNA): TGTGCCAGCAGTTTATCGGTAGGAAGCCTTTACGAGCAGTACTTC.

The chain recombines TRBV5-5 with TRBJ2-7; D is uncertain. With 4 bases removed from V and 0 bases from J, the gap between germline ends came to 11 bases. This CDR3 region has 14 residues. CDR1 and CDR2 from the germline V gene are SGHKS and YYEKEE (reference sequence). The CDR3 coding sequence is TGTGCCAGCAGCCCGGTTCTGAGCTCCTACGAGCAGTACTTC. Translated, it gives CASSPVLSSYEQYF.

The chain is built from TRBV10-1 and TRBJ1-4, with D possibly being TRBD1 (6 bases). Trimming cost V 3 bases and J 12 bases, with 14 bases left between them. CDR3 size: 13 residues. Germline V gene sequence: CDR1 WNHNN, CDR2 SYGVQD (reference sequence). The CDR3 DNA reads TGCGCCAGCAGTGAACCGGGGGGCGCGGAACTGTTTTTT. Encoded protein: CASSEPGGAELFF.

This clone was picked up one time. The J gene is TRBJ2-5, the V gene TRBV5-6; no clear D. Between the trimmed V and J ends, which lost 4 bases and 5 bases, there was a span of 18 bases. Germline loops: CDR1 SGHDT, CDR2 YYEEEE. The CDR3 spans 15 residues. The CDR3 DNA reads as TGTGCCAGCAGCGCAAGAAGAAGGGATGTGGAGACCCAGTACTTC. This gives the protein CASSARRRDVETQYF.

The CDR3: CASSQSRGERSNQPQHF. In nucleotides, the CDR3 is TGCGCCAGCAGTCAATCTAGGGGGGAGAGAAGCAATCAGCCCCAGCATTTT. The V and J genes are TRBV23-1 and TRBJ1-5; a weak D match, TRBD1 (6 bases). TRBV23-1 is an ORF for which the function is uncertain. V was trimmed by 0 bases and J by 1 base, leaving 13 bases between them. This CDR3 has 17 residues.